The T cell receptor beta chain described here comes from a study of lymphopenia after photon versus proton radiotherapy. In regard to this clone: Its antigen is not identified.

CDR3 size: 14 residues. Germline CDR1 is GTSNPN and CDR2 is SVGIG (reference sequence). The V end was cut by 3 bases, the J end by 8 bases, with 16 bases between. Overall study results and limits: Proton therapy kept repertoires fairly stable, unlike photons, which gained effector/memory cells.

The table came from immunoSEQ multiplex PCR; TCRdb's copy has only in-frame clones and leaves some out. The sample includes approximately 160,000 clones, roughly nine tenths of them seen just once. The sequenced sample was peripheral blood, obtained from a patient treated with photon-based radiotherapy. This TCR derives from a man aged 45 to 65 with gastric cancer. The chain uses TRBV30 and TRBJ1-4; D might be TRBD1 (5 bases). CDR3 coding DNA: TGTGCCTGGAGCGCGACAAGGGGCGGGGAAAAACTGTTTTTT. Translated, it gives CAWSATRGGEKLFF.